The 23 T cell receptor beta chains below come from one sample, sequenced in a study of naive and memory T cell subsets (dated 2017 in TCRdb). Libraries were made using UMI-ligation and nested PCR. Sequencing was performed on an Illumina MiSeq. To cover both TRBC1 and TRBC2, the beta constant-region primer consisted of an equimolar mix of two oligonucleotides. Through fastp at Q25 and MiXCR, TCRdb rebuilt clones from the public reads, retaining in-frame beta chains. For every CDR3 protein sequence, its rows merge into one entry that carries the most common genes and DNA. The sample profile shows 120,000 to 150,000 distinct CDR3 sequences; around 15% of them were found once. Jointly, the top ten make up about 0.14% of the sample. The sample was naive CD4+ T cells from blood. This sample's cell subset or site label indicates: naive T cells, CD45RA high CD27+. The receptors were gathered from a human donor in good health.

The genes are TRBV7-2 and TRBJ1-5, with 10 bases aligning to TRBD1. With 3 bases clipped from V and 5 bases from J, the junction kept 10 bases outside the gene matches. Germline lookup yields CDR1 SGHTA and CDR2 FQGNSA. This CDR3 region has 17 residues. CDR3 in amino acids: CASSFYPGTGVHQPQHF. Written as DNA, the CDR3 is TGTGCCAGCAGCTTTTATCCCGGGACAGGGGTGCATCAGCCCCAGCATTTT.

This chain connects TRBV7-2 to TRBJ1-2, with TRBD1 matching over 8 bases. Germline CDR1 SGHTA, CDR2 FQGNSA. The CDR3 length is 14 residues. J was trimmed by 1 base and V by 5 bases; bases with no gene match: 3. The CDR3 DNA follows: TGTGCCAGCAGCCGAGACAGGGGTAACTATGGCTACACCTTC. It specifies CASSRDRGNYGYTF. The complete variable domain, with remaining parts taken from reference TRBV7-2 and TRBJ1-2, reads GAGVSQSPSNKVTEKGKDVELRCDPISGHTALYWYRQSLGQGLEFLIYFQGNSAPDKSGLPSDRFSAERTGGSVSTLTIQRTQQEDSAVYLCASSRDRGNYGYTFGSGTRLTVV.

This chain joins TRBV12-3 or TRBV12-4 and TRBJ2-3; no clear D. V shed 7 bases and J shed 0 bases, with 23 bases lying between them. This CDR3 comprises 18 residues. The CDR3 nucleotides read TGTGCCAGCACGGGTCTCGGGTCTCTCGTCTTTAGCACAGATACGCAGTATTTT. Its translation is CASTGLGSLVFSTDTQYF.

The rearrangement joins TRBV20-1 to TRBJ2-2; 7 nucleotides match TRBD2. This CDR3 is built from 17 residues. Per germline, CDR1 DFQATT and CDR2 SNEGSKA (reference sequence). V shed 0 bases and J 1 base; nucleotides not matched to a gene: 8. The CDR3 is CSARDSGTGGNTGELFF. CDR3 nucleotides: TGCAGTGCTAGAGATTCCGGAACGGGAGGGAACACCGGGGAGCTGTTTTTT.

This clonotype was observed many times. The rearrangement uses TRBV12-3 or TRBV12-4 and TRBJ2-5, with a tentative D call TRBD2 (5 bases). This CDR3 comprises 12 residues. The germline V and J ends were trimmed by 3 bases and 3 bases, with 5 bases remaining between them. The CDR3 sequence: CASSLREETQYF. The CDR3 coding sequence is TGTGCCAGCAGTTTGAGGGAAGAGACCCAGTACTTC.

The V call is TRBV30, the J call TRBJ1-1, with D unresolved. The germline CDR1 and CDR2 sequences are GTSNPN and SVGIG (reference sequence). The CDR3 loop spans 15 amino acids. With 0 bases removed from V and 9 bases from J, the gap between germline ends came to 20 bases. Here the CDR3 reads CAWSVPWTPAGKAFF. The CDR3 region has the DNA TGTGCCTGGAGTGTACCGTGGACGCCCGCCGGGAAAGCTTTCTTT.

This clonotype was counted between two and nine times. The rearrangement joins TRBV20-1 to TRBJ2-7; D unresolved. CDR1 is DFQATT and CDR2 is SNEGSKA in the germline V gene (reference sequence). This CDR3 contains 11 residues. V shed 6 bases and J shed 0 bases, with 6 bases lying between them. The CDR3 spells CSAPDSYEQYF. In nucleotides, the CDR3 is TGCAGTGCCCCGGACTCCTACGAGCAGTACTTC.

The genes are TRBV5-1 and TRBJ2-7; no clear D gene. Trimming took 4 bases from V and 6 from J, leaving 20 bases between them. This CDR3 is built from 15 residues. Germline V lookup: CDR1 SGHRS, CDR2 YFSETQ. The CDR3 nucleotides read TGCGCCAGCAGCCCAGAGACTCCCTCGGCGGTCGAGCAGTACTTC. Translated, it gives CASSPETPSAVEQYF.

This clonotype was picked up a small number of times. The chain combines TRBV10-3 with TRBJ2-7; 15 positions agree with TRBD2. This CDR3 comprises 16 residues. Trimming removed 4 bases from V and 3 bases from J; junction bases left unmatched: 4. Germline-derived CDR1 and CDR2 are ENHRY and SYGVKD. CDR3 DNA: TGTGCCATCAGTGGGGGACTAGCGGGAGGTCGCTACGAGCAGTACTTC. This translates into CAISGGLAGGRYEQYF.

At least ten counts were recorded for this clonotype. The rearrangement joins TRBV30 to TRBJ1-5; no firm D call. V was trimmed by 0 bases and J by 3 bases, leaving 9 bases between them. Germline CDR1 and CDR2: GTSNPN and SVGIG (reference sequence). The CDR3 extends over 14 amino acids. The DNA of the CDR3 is TGTGCCTGGAGTGTAACCGGTGACAATCAGCCCCAGCATTTT. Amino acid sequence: CAWSVTGDNQPQHF.

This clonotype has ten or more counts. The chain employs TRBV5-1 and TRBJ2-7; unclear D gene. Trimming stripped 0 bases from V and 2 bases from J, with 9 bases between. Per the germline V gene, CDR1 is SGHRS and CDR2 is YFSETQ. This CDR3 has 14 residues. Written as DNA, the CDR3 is TGCGCCAGCAGCTTGGCCCCCACCGCCTACGAGCAGTACTTC. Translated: CASSLAPTAYEQYF.

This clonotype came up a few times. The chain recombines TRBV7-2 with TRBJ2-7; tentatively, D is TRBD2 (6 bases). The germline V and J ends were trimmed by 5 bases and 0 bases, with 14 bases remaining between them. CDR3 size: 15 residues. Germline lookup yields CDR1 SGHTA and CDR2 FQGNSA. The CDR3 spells CASSLRDGSSYEQYF. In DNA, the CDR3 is TGTGCCAGCAGCCTCCGGGACGGGAGCTCCTACGAGCAGTACTTC.

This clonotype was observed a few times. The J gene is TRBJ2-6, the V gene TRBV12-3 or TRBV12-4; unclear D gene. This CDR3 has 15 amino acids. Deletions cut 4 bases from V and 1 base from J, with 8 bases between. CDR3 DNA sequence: TGTGCCAGCAGTTCGACGGAATCTGGGGCCAACGTCCTGACTTTC. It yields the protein CASSSTESGANVLTF.

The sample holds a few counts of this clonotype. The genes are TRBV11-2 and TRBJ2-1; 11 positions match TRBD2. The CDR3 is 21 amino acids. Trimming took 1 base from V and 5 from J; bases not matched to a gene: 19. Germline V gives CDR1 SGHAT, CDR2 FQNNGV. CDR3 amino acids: CASSLVQGLAGMTTTDNEQFF. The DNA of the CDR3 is TGTGCCAGCAGCTTAGTACAAGGACTAGCGGGTATGACCACGACCGACAATGAGCAGTTCTTC.

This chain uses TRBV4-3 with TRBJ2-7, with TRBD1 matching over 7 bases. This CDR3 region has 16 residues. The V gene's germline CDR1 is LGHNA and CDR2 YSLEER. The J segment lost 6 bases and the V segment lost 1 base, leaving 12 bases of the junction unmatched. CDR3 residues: CASSQGRTGRLGEQYF. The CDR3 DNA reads TGCGCCAGCAGCCAAGGTCGGACAGGTCGCCTGGGCGAGCAGTACTTC.

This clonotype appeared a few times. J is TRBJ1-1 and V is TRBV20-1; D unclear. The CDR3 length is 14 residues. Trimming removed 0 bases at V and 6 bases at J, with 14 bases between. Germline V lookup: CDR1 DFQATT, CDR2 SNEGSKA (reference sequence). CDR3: CSAREASGHPEAFF. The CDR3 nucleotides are TGCAGTGCTAGAGAAGCCTCCGGGCACCCTGAAGCTTTCTTT.

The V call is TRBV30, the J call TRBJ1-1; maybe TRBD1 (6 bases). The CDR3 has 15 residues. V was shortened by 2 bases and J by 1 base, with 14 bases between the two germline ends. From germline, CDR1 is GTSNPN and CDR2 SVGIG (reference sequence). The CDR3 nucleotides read TGTGCCTGGAGTAGGCAGGGGCTAGGGAACACTGAAGCTTTCTTT. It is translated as CAWSRQGLGNTEAFF.

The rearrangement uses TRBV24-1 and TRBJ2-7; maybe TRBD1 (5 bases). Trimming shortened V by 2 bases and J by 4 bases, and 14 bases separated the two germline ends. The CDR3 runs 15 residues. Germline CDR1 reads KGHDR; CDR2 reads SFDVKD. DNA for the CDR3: TGTGCCACCAGTGATTCGAGACAGACGGTGTACGAGCAGTACTTC. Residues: CATSDSRQTVYEQYF.

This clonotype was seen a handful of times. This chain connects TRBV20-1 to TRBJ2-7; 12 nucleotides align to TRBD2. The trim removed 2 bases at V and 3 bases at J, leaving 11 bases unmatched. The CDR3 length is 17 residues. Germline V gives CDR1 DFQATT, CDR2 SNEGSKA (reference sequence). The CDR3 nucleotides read TGCAGTGCTAGATCTAGACTAGCGGGAGATAGGAACTACGAGCAGTACTTC. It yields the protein CSARSRLAGDRNYEQYF.

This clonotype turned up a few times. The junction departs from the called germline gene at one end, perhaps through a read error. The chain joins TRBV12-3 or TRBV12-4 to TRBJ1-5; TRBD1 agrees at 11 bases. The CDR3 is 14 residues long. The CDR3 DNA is TGTGCCAGCAGTTTAGCGCTTAGGACAGGGGGCATGGATTTT. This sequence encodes CASSLALRTGGMDF.

The CDR3 reads CASSLERLTSTDTQYF. CDR3 coding DNA: TGTGCCAGCAGCTTGGAAAGACTAACGAGCACAGATACGCAGTATTTT. The chain is built from TRBV7-9 and TRBJ2-3; a possible D gene is TRBD2 (5 bases). Germline CDR1 and CDR2: SEHNR and FQNEAQ (reference sequence). Trimming took off 3 bases at V and 0 bases at J, with 13 bases between the two ends. This CDR3 contains 16 residues.

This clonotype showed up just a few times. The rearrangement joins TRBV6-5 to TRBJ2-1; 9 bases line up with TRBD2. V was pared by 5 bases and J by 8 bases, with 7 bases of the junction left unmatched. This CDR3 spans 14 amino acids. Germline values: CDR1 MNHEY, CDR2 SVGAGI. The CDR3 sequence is CASSRGRAKDEQFF. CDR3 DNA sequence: TGTGCCAGCAGTCGCGGGAGGGCCAAGGATGAGCAGTTCTTC.

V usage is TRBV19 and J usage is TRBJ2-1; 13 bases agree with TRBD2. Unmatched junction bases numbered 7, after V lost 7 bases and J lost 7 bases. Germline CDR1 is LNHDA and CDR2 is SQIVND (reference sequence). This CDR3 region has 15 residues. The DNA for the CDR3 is TGTGCCAGTACTTCGACTAGCGGGAGGACAAATGAGCAGTTCTTC. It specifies CASTSTSGRTNEQFF.